The 26 T cell receptor beta chains in this list originate from one sample, sequenced in a study of T cells after yellow fever vaccination. A single record per CDR3 protein comes from TCRdb applying MiXCR to the 5' RACE reads. The top ten hold 19% of the sample, which has 250,000 to 350,000 distinct CDR3 sequences, about 4.5% seen once. This sample comprised PBMCs, obtained 15 days after the yellow fever booster vaccination. These receptors were collected from a man between 18 and 35 years old who received the YFV17D yellow fever vaccine.

This chain connects TRBV5-4 to TRBJ2-4; no reliable D call. CDR3 size: 13 residues. V was trimmed by 4 bases and J by 8 bases, leaving 13 bases between them. Germline assignment: CDR1 SGHNT and CDR2 YYREEE (reference sequence). The CDR3 sequence is CASSPVSKDIQYF. In nucleotides, the CDR3 is TGTGCCAGCAGCCCCGTCTCCAAGGACATTCAGTACTTC.

A note on this clonotype: One end of the junction is discordant with germline, which a read error may explain. The gene calls are TRBV27 and TRBJ2-1; 8 bases are a match to TRBD1. The CDR3 runs 14 residues. Germline CDR1 reads MNHEY; CDR2 reads SMNVEV (reference sequence). CDR3 nucleotide sequence: TGTGCCAGCAGTTTTGCCAGGGGGCAGGGTGAGCTGTTCTTC. Translated: CASSFARGQGELFF.

This clonotype was observed many times. The V gene is TRBV3-1, the J gene TRBJ1-1, with 7 bases that match TRBD1. Losses at the gene ends were 1 base for V and 0 bases for J; bases not matched to a gene: 2. Germline V gene sequence: CDR1 LGHDT, CDR2 YNNKEL (reference sequence). CDR3 length: 15 residues. The CDR3 sequence: CASSQAQGMNTEAFF. The DNA for the CDR3 is TGTGCCAGCAGCCAAGCACAGGGGATGAACACTGAAGCTTTCTTT.

The table lists this clonotype with a few counts. The chain employs TRBV3-1 and TRBJ2-1; tentative D call: TRBD2 (6 bases). Looked up from germline, CDR1 is LGHDT and CDR2 is YNNKEL (reference sequence). V was pared by 0 bases and J by 4 bases, with 13 bases between. The CDR3 has 16 residues. In DNA form, the CDR3 reads TGTGCCAGCAGCCAAGAGTTGGGGGGTGGTTACAATGAGCAGTTCTTC. It translates to CASSQELGGGYNEQFF.

This clonotype was detected only a few times. The J gene is TRBJ2-3, the V gene TRBV11-2; 10 positions match TRBD2. The CDR3 runs 14 residues. Germline loops: CDR1 SGHAT, CDR2 FQNNGV. V dropped 3 bases and J dropped 6; count of bases not matched to a gene: 3. Here the CDR3 DNA reads TGTGCCAGCAGCTTTACAGCGGGGGGGGATACGCAGTATTTT. As protein: CASSFTAGGDTQYF.

This clonotype occurred a few times. This chain joins TRBV20-1 and TRBJ2-3; 9 bases are shared with TRBD1. J gave up 5 bases and V 3 bases, and 9 bases lay outside the gene matches. CDR1 and CDR2 (germline): DFQATT, SNEGSKA (reference sequence). The CDR3 has 15 amino acids. The DNA for the CDR3 is TGCAGTGCTAGTGGGGACAGGGAAAATATAGATACGCAGTATTTT. Translating gives CSASGDRENIDTQYF.

A few counts support this clonotype. The chain carries TRBV7-9 and TRBJ1-2; D is undetermined. Trimming pared 0 bases from V and 3 bases from J, leaving 8 bases between. CDR3 length: 14 amino acids. The germline gives CDR1 SEHNR, CDR2 FQNEAQ (reference sequence). CDR3 coding DNA: TGTGCCAGCAGCTTAGCTACTTTTGACTATGGCTACACCTTC. Its protein product is CASSLATFDYGYTF.

This clonotype was seen only a few times. The rearrangement joins TRBV10-3 to TRBJ2-6; a weak D match, TRBD2 (5 bases). Trimming took 2 bases from V and 0 from J, leaving 5 bases between them. Germline CDR1 reads ENHRY; CDR2 reads SYGVKD. The CDR3 has 15 amino acids. In nucleotides, the CDR3 is TGTGCCATCAGTGAGAGCGGCTCTGGGGCCAACGTCCTGACTTTC. It encodes CAISESGSGANVLTF.

This clonotype was recorded a few times. V gene TRBV6-5 combines with J gene TRBJ2-3, with 8 bases aligning to TRBD1. Trimming removed 5 bases from V and 2 bases from J; junction bases left unmatched: 6. CDR3 length equals 15 residues. Germline V gene lookup returns CDR1 MNHEY and CDR2 SVGAGI. Written as DNA, the CDR3 is TGTGCCAGCAGTGGACAGGGTTGGGACACAGATACGCAGTATTTT. It encodes CASSGQGWDTDTQYF.

In its sample, this clonotype was seen many times. The chain links TRBV4-1 to TRBJ2-5; 7 bases fit TRBD2. The CDR3 length is 17 residues. The V and J ends lost 1 base and 2 bases, in that order; junction bases with no gene match: 10. Germline CDR1 MGHRA, CDR2 YSYEKL. CDR3 protein: CASSQGDGTGGQETQYF. CDR3 coding DNA: TGCGCCAGCAGCCAAGGTGATGGGACGGGAGGTCAAGAGACCCAGTACTTC.

This clonotype was seen at least ten times. J is TRBJ2-7 and V is TRBV10-3; a possible D gene is TRBD1 (5 bases). Germline CDR1 is ENHRY and CDR2 is SYGVKD. The CDR3 covers 13 residues. V lost 5 bases and J lost 2, with 10 bases in between. This CDR3 reads CAISREGAYEQYV. The CDR3 DNA is TGTGCCATCAGTCGCGAAGGGGCCTACGAGCAGTACGTC.

This clonotype was seen ten or more times. For the CDR3, the DNA is TGTGCCAGCAGCCCTGGGGGGGGCGGTGAGCAGTTCTTC. Translation gives CASSPGGGGEQFF. The rearrangement uses TRBV7-3 and TRBJ2-1, with D tentatively TRBD2 (7 bases). The V end lost 5 bases, the J end lost 9 bases, and 14 bases lay between the germline ends. This CDR3 has 13 residues. Per germline, CDR1 SGHTA and CDR2 FQGTGA.

This clonotype appeared many times. This chain links TRBV12-3 or TRBV12-4 with TRBJ1-1, with no clear D. This CDR3 spans 12 amino acids. V was shortened by 5 bases and J by 4 bases, with 8 bases between the two germline ends. The CDR3 coding sequence is TGTGCCAGCAGTACCATGGGCACTGAAGCTTTCTTT. It translates to CASSTMGTEAFF.

This clonotype was observed many times. The chain is built from TRBV29-1 and TRBJ1-1, with 7 bases fitting TRBD1. Germline trimming cut 0 bases from V and 1 base from J; bases unmatched to any gene: 5. The CDR3 has 15 amino acids. CDR1 and CDR2 from the germline V gene are SQVTM and ANQGSEA. The CDR3 here is CSVEETGNENTEAFF. The CDR3 DNA follows: TGCAGCGTTGAAGAGACAGGGAACGAGAACACTGAAGCTTTCTTT.

This chain connects TRBV3-1 to TRBJ2-1; 10 bases are shared with TRBD2. The germline V gene has CDR1 LGHDT and CDR2 YNNKEL (reference sequence). CDR3 length equals 14 residues. The J segment lost 9 bases and the V segment lost 8 bases, leaving 10 bases of the junction unmatched. This CDR3 is CASHLSGGQGEQFF. CDR3 DNA sequence: TGTGCCAGCCACCTTAGCGGGGGGCAGGGTGAGCAGTTCTTC.

This clonotype was seen a handful of times. The chain is built from TRBV24-1 and TRBJ2-4; no reliable D call. The CDR3 length is 13 residues. The V and J ends lost 4 bases and 6 bases respectively, with 9 bases between them. From germline, CDR1 is KGHDR and CDR2 SFDVKD. The CDR3 here is CATSDNRRNIQYF. CDR3 coding DNA: TGTGCCACCAGTGACAACAGACGAAACATTCAGTACTTC.

This clonotype was seen a handful of times. V gene TRBV18 combines with J gene TRBJ2-3; 8 bases fit TRBD2. In germline, CDR1 is KGHSH, CDR2 LQKENI. V was pared by 0 bases and J by 4 bases, with 12 bases of the junction left unmatched. CDR3 length equals 18 residues. The CDR3 sequence is CASSPPSRGGMRADTQYF. The CDR3, as DNA: TGTGCCAGCTCACCACCTTCTCGCGGGGGGATGAGGGCAGATACGCAGTATTTT.

This clonotype was seen repeatedly, ten times or more. This rearrangement joins TRBV5-6 to TRBJ1-5; TRBD1 might be the D (6 bases). Germline CDR1 reads SGHDT; CDR2 reads YYEEEE. CDR3 size: 18 residues. The V end lost 5 bases, the J end lost 3 bases, and 24 bases lay between the germline ends. This CDR3 reads CASSNRRDGGPYNQPQHF. For the CDR3, the DNA is TGTGCCAGCAGTAACCGCCGGGACGGGGGGCCGTACAATCAGCCCCAGCATTTT.

In its sample, this clonotype was seen a few times. V usage is TRBV6-6 and J usage is TRBJ2-3; 13 nucleotides agree with TRBD2. Looked up from germline, CDR1 is MNHNY and CDR2 is SVGAGI (reference sequence). The CDR3 loop spans 15 amino acids. The J segment lost 2 bases and the V segment lost 10 bases, leaving 6 bases of the junction unmatched. Here the CDR3 DNA reads TGTGCCACCTCGACTAGCGGGGGGTTCACAGATACGCAGTATTTT. As protein: CATSTSGGFTDTQYF.

V and J are TRBV3-1 and TRBJ1-2; the match to TRBD1 covers 9 bases. The CDR3 sequence is 15 residues long. Germline V gene lookup returns CDR1 LGHDT and CDR2 YNNKEL (reference sequence). The J segment lost 6 bases and the V segment lost 4 bases, leaving 9 bases of the junction unmatched. CDR3 sequence reads: CASSLFTGGDDGYTF. CDR3 in DNA: TGTGCCAGCAGCCTTTTCACAGGGGGCGACGATGGCTACACCTTC.

This clonotype has a count of ten or more. The chain has TRBV4-1 and TRBJ1-2; D is uncertain. Germline V gene data show CDR1 as MGHRA and CDR2 as YSYEKL. CDR3 length: 16 residues. V lost 1 base, J lost 6 bases, and 18 bases lay in between. The CDR3 DNA sequence: TGCGCCAGCAGCCAAGTAAGCCAGCCTGACTGGAATGGCTACACCTTC. It encodes CASSQVSQPDWNGYTF.

V usage is TRBV6-5 and J usage is TRBJ2-2, with D tentatively TRBD2 (6 bases). This CDR3 has 18 residues. Between the trimmed V and J ends, which lost 2 bases and 4 bases, there was a span of 20 bases. Germline assignment: CDR1 MNHEY and CDR2 SVGAGI. CDR3 in amino acids: CASSYRPLLRSGTGELFF. The CDR3 nucleotides read TGTGCCAGCAGTTACCGGCCTTTGTTGCGTAGCGGCACCGGGGAGCTGTTTTTT.

At least ten counts were recorded for this clonotype. The chain links TRBV25-1 to TRBJ1-6; 9 positions match TRBD1. This CDR3 spans 17 amino acids. Germline V gives CDR1 MGHDK, CDR2 SYGVNS. V lost 3 bases to trimming and J lost 10 bases; unmatched junction nucleotides: 13. CDR3 in amino acids: CASSDLQPGQGPSPLHF. CDR3 sequence (DNA): TGTGCCAGCAGTGACCTTCAGCCGGGACAGGGTCCCTCACCCCTCCACTTT.

The rearrangement uses TRBV4-2 and TRBJ1-2, with no clear D. Deletions cut 0 bases from V and 6 bases from J, with 11 bases between. The CDR3 length is 14 residues. Germline V gives CDR1 LGHNA, CDR2 YNFKEQ. Here the CDR3 reads CASSQEGGFDGYTF. Here the CDR3 DNA reads TGTGCCAGCAGCCAAGAAGGAGGGTTTGATGGCTACACCTTC.

This clonotype has just a few counts. V gene TRBV29-1 combines with J gene TRBJ1-5; no clear D. The V gene lost 4 bases and the J gene lost 3 bases, with 10 bases spanning the gap. The CDR3 sequence is 13 residues long. Germline V gives CDR1 SQVTM, CDR2 ANQGSEA. The CDR3 protein is CSVVAQDNQPQHF. The CDR3 nucleotides are TGCAGCGTTGTAGCGCAGGACAATCAGCCCCAGCATTTT.

This clonotype has only a few counts. The gene calls are TRBV7-8 and TRBJ1-2; no reliable D call. Germline V gene data show CDR1 as SGHVS and CDR2 as FQNEAQ. The V end was cut by 5 bases, the J end by 7 bases, with 11 bases between. CDR3 length equals 12 residues. CDR3: CASSTDLAGYTF. CDR3 bases: TGTGCCAGCAGCACGGACCTGGCTGGCTACACCTTC.